The next 20 T cell receptor beta chains were all read from a single sample in a study of CD8 T cells in Susac syndrome. Random-hexamer reverse transcription was applied to about 0.45 to 1 ug RNA. TCRdb independently ran MiXCR on the immunoSEQ multiplex PCR reads; one entry per CDR3 protein. The sample lists 150,000 to 200,000 distinct CDR3 sequences; 93% were seen once. Sequencing was performed on CD4+ T cells from PBMCs. These receptors came from a human donor with multiple sclerosis.

A few counts support this clonotype. The chain couples TRBV5-1 to TRBJ2-5; D gene ambiguous. Germline lookup yields CDR1 SGHRS and CDR2 YFSETQ. The CDR3 has 13 amino acids. The V end lost 0 bases, the J end lost 3 bases, and 6 bases lay between the germline ends. The CDR3 DNA is TGCGCCAGCAGCTTGGGGCCGGAAGAGACCCAGTACTTC. Translation: CASSLGPEETQYF.

This clonotype was picked up one time. The rearrangement links TRBV20-1 to TRBJ2-7; D perhaps matches TRBD2 (5 bases). CDR1 DFQATT and CDR2 SNEGSKA come from the germline V gene (reference sequence). Deletions cut 5 bases from V and 0 bases from J, with 8 bases between. This CDR3 has 12 amino acids. The CDR3 sequence is CSAYGGSYEQYF. CDR3 nucleotide sequence: TGCAGTGCTTATGGAGGCTCCTACGAGCAGTACTTC.

For the CDR3, the DNA is TGTGCCAGCAGTTTGTATTTGGGACAGGGATACGAGCAGTACTTC. It encodes CASSLYLGQGYEQYF. The genes are TRBV12-3 or TRBV12-4 and TRBJ2-7; 9 nucleotides match TRBD1. V trimming: 3 bases; J trimming: 4 bases; junction bases outside the gene matches: 7. The CDR3 runs to 15 residues.

The chain couples TRBV4-1 to TRBJ1-4; 11 nucleotides match TRBD1. Looked up from germline, CDR1 is MGHRA and CDR2 is YSYEKL. The CDR3 runs 15 residues. The J segment lost 8 bases and the V segment lost 0 bases, leaving 2 bases of the junction unmatched. The DNA of the CDR3 is TGCGCCAGCAGCCAAGACGGGACAGGGGGGGAAAAACTGTTTTTT. Encoded protein: CASSQDGTGGEKLFF.

The V gene is TRBV5-4, the J gene TRBJ2-1; 12 bases map to TRBD2. Germline lookup yields CDR1 SGHNT and CDR2 YYREEE (reference sequence). The CDR3 extends over 18 amino acids. V lost 2 bases, J lost 5 bases, and 11 bases stayed unmatched. CDR3 bases: TGTGCCAGCAGCTTCCGGTCGACTAGCGGGAGTTTCCACAATGAGCAGTTCTTC. It yields the protein CASSFRSTSGSFHNEQFF.

The CDR3: CASSQAASNQPQHF. Written as DNA, the CDR3 is TGTGCCAGCAGCCAAGCAGCGAGCAATCAGCCCCAGCATTTT. The V gene is TRBV7-2, the J gene TRBJ1-5; no clear D gene. The germline gives CDR1 SGHTA, CDR2 FQGNSA. The V and J ends lost 5 bases and 1 base respectively, with 9 bases between them. The CDR3 has 14 residues.

This sequence joins TRBV2 and TRBJ2-4; TRBD2 agrees at 8 bases. The germline V gene encodes CDR1 SNHLY and CDR2 FYNNEI. V lost 2 bases, J lost 9 bases, and 0 bases stayed unmatched. This CDR3 has 12 amino acids. The CDR3 DNA reads as TGTGCCAGCAGTGAACGGGGGGGCATTCAGTACTTC. Amino acid sequence: CASSERGGIQYF.

This rearrangement joins TRBV23-1 to TRBJ1-1; weak D call: TRBD1 (6 bases). TRBV23-1 is labeled an ORF, and its function is uncertain. Trimming pared 4 bases from V and 3 bases from J, leaving 21 bases between. This CDR3 spans 17 amino acids. The CDR3 DNA reads as TGCGCCAGCAGTCTGAACCACCCAGGGGATGGAGACACTGAAGCTTTCTTT. Protein: CASSLNHPGDGDTEAFF.

The gene calls are TRBV9 and TRBJ1-1; tentatively, D is TRBD1 (6 bases). The germline gives CDR1 SGDLS, CDR2 YYNGEE. The ends were cut back, 1 base at V and 5 bases at J, with 9 bases in the middle. The CDR3 loop spans 13 amino acids. In DNA, the CDR3 is TGTGCCAGCAGCGTAAGGGGGGAGACTGAAGCTTTCTTT. Amino acid sequence: CASSVRGETEAFF.

The chain uses TRBV28 and TRBJ2-7, with TRBD1 as a possible D gene (5 bases). Trimming left V 7 bases short and J 6 bases short, with 16 bases between. Germline CDR1 MDHEN, CDR2 SYDVKM. The CDR3 has 13 residues. CDR3 nucleotides: TGTGCCAGCAATAGGGGCGCTACCCCCGAGCAGTACTTC. This encodes CASNRGATPEQYF.

V gene TRBV24-1 combines with J gene TRBJ2-7, with 9 bases aligning to TRBD1. The CDR3 is 18 residues long. V lost 7 bases to trimming and J lost 5 bases; unmatched junction nucleotides: 20. CDR1 is KGHDR, CDR2 SFDVKD, per germline. CDR3 DNA sequence: TGTGCCACCAGATTTGCCCACTACTTCCCGGGACAGGGCCACGAGCAGTACTTC. Protein sequence: CATRFAHYFPGQGHEQYF.

The chain carries TRBV20-1 and TRBJ1-1; 7 bases fit TRBD1. CDR3 length: 12 amino acids. Germline V gives CDR1 DFQATT, CDR2 SNEGSKA (reference sequence). With V trimmed by 3 bases and J by 10 bases, 8 bases remained unmatched. The CDR3 spells CSARDRRGVAFF. CDR3 sequence (DNA): TGCAGTGCTAGGGACAGGCGGGGCGTAGCTTTCTTT.

The rearrangement uses TRBV5-1 and TRBJ2-5; D uncertain. V lost 4 bases to trimming and J lost 2 bases, with 12 bases between them. This CDR3 comprises 14 residues. In germline, CDR1 is SGHRS, CDR2 YFSETQ. The CDR3 protein is CASSLLLGQETQYF. In nucleotides, the CDR3 is TGCGCCAGCAGCCTTCTGCTGGGGCAAGAGACCCAGTACTTC.

The chain has TRBV7-3 and TRBJ2-6; tentatively, D is TRBD1 (5 bases). The length of the CDR3 is 17 residues. Trimming cost V 1 base and J 2 bases, with 12 bases left between them. CDR1 is SGHTA, CDR2 FQGTGA, per germline. CDR3 sequence (DNA): TGTGCCAGCAGCTTAAGTAGGCAGGGCACTGGGGCCAACGTCCTGACTTTC. Its protein product is CASSLSRQGTGANVLTF. The full variable domain, with the rest looked up from reference TRBV7-3 and TRBJ2-6, is GAGVSQTPSNKVTEKGKYVELRCDPISGHTALYWYRQSLGQGPEFLIYFQGTGAADDSGLPNDRFFAVRPEGSVSTLKIQRTERGDSAVYLCASSLSRQGTGANVLTFGAGSRLTVL.

This sequence joins TRBV7-2 and TRBJ2-1; D may correspond to TRBD1 or TRBD2 (5 bases each). The CDR3 length is 14 residues. The germline gives CDR1 SGHTA, CDR2 FQGNSA. V was clipped by 3 bases and J by 6 bases, with 12 bases between them. The DNA for the CDR3 is TGTGCCAGCAGCTTTGTGAGGGGATCCAATGAGCAGTTCTTC. Amino acid sequence: CASSFVRGSNEQFF. Combining the CDR3 with reference TRBV7-2 and TRBJ2-1 gives the whole variable domain GAGVSQSPSNKVTEKGKDVELRCDPISGHTALYWYRQSLGQGLEFLIYFQGNSAPDKSGLPSDRFSAERTGGSVSTLTIQRTQQEDSAVYLCASSFVRGSNEQFFGPGTRLTVL.

This clonotype appeared a single time. The chain uses TRBV28 and TRBJ2-7; 10 nucleotides agree with TRBD2. V gave up 7 bases and J gave up 3 bases; unmatched junction bases: 6. This CDR3 region has 14 residues. Germline V gives CDR1 MDHEN, CDR2 SYDVKM. CDR3 sequence (DNA): TGTGCCAGCATCCCTAGCGGGAGTGGCTACGAGCAGTACTTC. This sequence encodes CASIPSGSGYEQYF.

The rearrangement links TRBV3-1 to TRBJ1-5; 8 bases fit TRBD1. The CDR3 is 16 residues long. Germline trimming cut 4 bases from V and 4 bases from J; bases unmatched to any gene: 9. Germline V gene lookup returns CDR1 LGHDT and CDR2 YNNKEL (reference sequence). The CDR3 nucleotides read TGTGCCAGCAGCCCCTCCCCGGGACAGGTAAATCAGCCCCAGCATTTT. It specifies CASSPSPGQVNQPQHF. Complete variable domain (other parts from reference TRBV3-1 and TRBJ1-5): DTAVSQTPKYLVTQMGNDKSIKCEQNLGHDTMYWYKQDSKKFLKIMFSYNNKELIINETVPNRFSPKSPDKAHLNLHINSLELGDSAVYFCASSPSPGQVNQPQHFGDGTRLSIL.

This chain connects TRBV5-4 to TRBJ2-1, with D unclear. Looked up from germline, CDR1 is SGHNT and CDR2 is YYREEE (reference sequence). This CDR3 has 12 amino acids. The V gene lost 2 bases and the J gene lost 7 bases, with 7 bases spanning the gap. CDR3 amino acids: CASSFEQNEQFF. Here the CDR3 DNA reads TGTGCCAGCAGCTTCGAACAGAATGAGCAGTTCTTC.

This chain links TRBV18 with TRBJ2-7; D remains ambiguous. The V and J ends lost 6 bases and 3 bases respectively, with 6 bases between them. Germline CDR1 reads KGHSH; CDR2 reads LQKENI. The CDR3 totals 11 residues. The CDR3 is CASSTGYEQYF. In nucleotides, the CDR3 is TGTGCCAGCTCGACCGGCTACGAGCAGTACTTC. The full variable domain, with the rest looked up from reference TRBV18 and TRBJ2-7, is NAGVMQNPRHLVRRRGQEARLRCSPMKGHSHVYWYRQLPEEGLKFMVYLQKENIIDESGMPKERFSAEFPKEGPSILRIQQVVRGDSAAYFCASSTGYEQYFGPGTRLTVT.

V gene TRBV10-3 combines with J gene TRBJ1-1; the match to TRBD1 covers 7 bases. Per the germline V gene, CDR1 is ENHRY and CDR2 is SYGVKD. The CDR3 spans 17 residues. V dropped 0 bases and J dropped 5; count of bases not matched to a gene: 12. This CDR3 is CAISESQTRGQGTEAFF. The CDR3 region has the DNA TGTGCCATCAGTGAGTCGCAGACGAGGGGGCAGGGAACTGAAGCTTTCTTT.